The 3 T cell receptor beta chains below come from one sample, sequenced in a study of T cells in Graves' hyperthyroidism and ophthalmopathy. Researchers amplified the TCR beta CDR3 regions from RNA transcripts. HTBI primers drove first-round RT-PCR of the TCR CDR3. TCRdb redid the calling of the multiplex PCR reads with MiXCR, one entry per CDR3 protein. This table has 650,000 to 850,000 distinct CDR3 sequences, about 19% appearing once. The sequenced material came from blood. These receptors were obtained from a woman aged 50 to 60 with Graves' hyperthyroidism that later progressed to Graves' ophthalmopathy.

This clonotype was recorded many times. The rearrangement joins TRBV18 to TRBJ2-1; D is possibly TRBD2 (6 bases). Trimming took off 4 bases at V and 6 bases at J, with 10 bases between the two ends. CDR1 KGHSH and CDR2 LQKENI come from the germline V gene. This CDR3 has 13 residues. As DNA, the CDR3 is TGTGCCAGCTCACTCGGGACTGCCAATGAGCAGTTCTTC. This gives the protein CASSLGTANEQFF.

This clonotype was observed a handful of times. The chain is built from TRBV4-2 and TRBJ1-2; 8 bases match TRBD1. Trimming took 7 bases from V and 4 from J; bases not matched to a gene: 5. The CDR3 runs 13 residues. CDR1 is LGHNA, CDR2 YNFKEQ, per germline. The CDR3 DNA sequence: TGTGCCAGCACCCCAGGGGGCCCCTATGGCTACACCTTC. Protein sequence: CASTPGGPYGYTF.

The chain joins TRBV6-1 to TRBJ2-5; 7 bases line up with TRBD1. The V gene's germline CDR1 is MNHNS and CDR2 SASEGT. CDR3 length: 12 residues. After removal of 5 bases from V and 6 bases from J, the junction contained 3 bases not matched to a gene. The CDR3 bases are TGTGCCAGCAGTAGACAGGGACAGACCCAGTACTTC. It yields the protein CASSRQGQTQYF.